This T cell receptor beta chain was recovered during a study of cytomegalovirus exposure and HLA in healthy donors (dated by TCRdb to the late 2010s). For the wider study: An earlier analysis of roughly 630 of the donors reported more than 250 Gb of sequence data and about 100 million unique TCR beta sequences from approximately 180 million T cells. Around 300 gigabases of sequencing data and tens of millions of unique TCR sequences were included in an early release covering 550 to 800 HLA-typed donors. Among the roughly 400 genotyped donors, around 81% belonged to the genetic ancestry cluster associated with self-reported Caucasian donors. The study aimed to test whether cataloging public T cell receptors could reveal signatures of past pathogen exposure. Using immunosequencing, the study profiled T cell repertoires from 500 to 800 subjects and related those repertoires to cytomegalovirus serostatus. In addition to the first cohort of roughly 700 subjects, a separate validation cohort of approximately 110 different subjects was used. The study combined high-throughput TCR immunosequencing, statistical association of individual TCRs with disease status, and machine learning to predict cytomegalovirus infection status. A later analysis re-examined previously published TCR beta repertoires from 500 to 700 donors and added high-resolution HLA genotyping to investigate patterns of TCR occurrence. The later analysis used no new phenotypic data to find candidate immune exposures, relying instead on TCR beta sequences and their occurrence across donors. In an earlier analysis of 550 to 700 of the donors, high-throughput TCR beta sequencing was used to judge whether each TCR beta V gene segment behaved as functional or pseudogenic. Alongside the repertoire data, information on donor age, sex, ethnicity and CMV serostatus was compiled. A later genetic analysis used genome-wide SNP genotypes for about 60% of the roughly 670 donors, treating that subset as a discovery cohort. Every discovery cohort repertoire had been produced on one sequencing platform. HLA typing covered class I and class II loci at four-digit resolution. Typing coverage varied by locus: 629-630 donors for A, B, C, DRB1 and DQB1; 522 for DQA1; some 610 for DPA1; roughly 470 for DPB1. Because of strong linkage in the cohort, roughly five DR-DQ haplotypes were treated as single units for association and clustering. On average, 235,054 unique TCR beta nucleotide sequences were sequenced per donor among a few hundred genotyped donors of the cohort, with roughly 20% of those sequences being non-productive.

From a lookup of the germline V gene (reference sequence), CDR1 and CDR2 are SGHKS and YYEKEE. V and J are trimmed by 3 bases and 6 bases, and the gene matches miss 4 bases of the junction. The CDR3, cysteine through phenylalanine, is 13 amino acids long. Only the CDR3 part of the read is kept: 39 bases, read in frame from the first base. Study-wide findings and limitations: The study gave a list of some 150 TCR beta chains associated with cytomegalovirus. A later analysis found that most CMV-associated TCR beta chains appeared HLA-restricted, with HLA associations seemingly driven largely by CMV exposure. The classifier was reported to diagnose cytomegalovirus status with high specificity and sensitivity in both the original cohort and the validation cohort. It was suggested by the authors that the approach could potentially be generalized to other disease states and immunological phenotypes. Because HLA typing was unavailable for some donors at each locus, only the typed subset was used in association tests. While some public TCRs were present in many individuals, most TCR sequences turned up only very rarely across donors. A few of the identified cytomegalovirus-associated TCR beta chains were confirmed in vitro to be specific for cytomegalovirus antigens. Broadly in line with IMGT annotations, most TCR beta V segments showed up in productive rearrangements about 87% or about 30% of the time in an earlier analysis of 450 to 750 of the donors. A further reported finding was that TCR beta sequences accurately predicted the HLA-A and HLA-B alleles for most subjects in the first cohort. An association between a missense DCLRE1C variant and V-gene and J-gene trimming of TCR beta chains was found in a later genetic analysis and replicated in an independent cohort. A later analysis found that HLA-associated TCR beta chains were more clonally expanded and had lower generation probabilities than equally common non-associated chains. This cohort had only TCR beta chains sequenced, and the lack of alpha or paired-chain data limited which features could be detected. Strong co-occurrence of HLA alleles, especially DR and DQ, made assigning TCR associations to individual alleles difficult. Because counts were too low, seventeen rarely observed V segments, including chromosome 9 orphons, were excluded from the earlier analysis of around 590 of the donors. According to a later analysis, parvovirus B19, influenza, CMV and Epstein-Barr virus appeared linked to several top co-occurrence clusters. The only immune exposure information available for the cohort was CMV serostatus. The 87-base-pair reads could not distinguish some IMGT-functional V segments, including TRBV6-2 and TRBV6-3, so those segments were excluded. In a later analysis, TCR association rates were found to vary across HLA loci, with the most associated TCRs seen for DRB1 alleles and the fewest for HLA-C alleles. A cluster of highly shared sequence variants was judged likely to be a technical artifact of the sequencing pipeline. According to a later genetic analysis, donors in an Asian-associated ancestry cluster had fewer N-insertions in productive TCRs than the roughly 700-donor mean. The presence/absence analyses assumed that sequencing depth was roughly uniform across donors, and that assumption may not be true. A later analysis associated about 17,000 TCR beta sequences with specific HLA alleles at a false discovery rate of 0.05. Correlated functional status among segregating V segments might be attributable to linkage disequilibrium, but an unknown experimental factor could not be ruled out.

As regards this clone: Its antigen is not yet known. Base qualities are not provided; no much larger clone lies one nucleotide away.

Library preparation employed the immunoSEQ multiplex PCR assay. The multiplex PCR relied on a mix of 60 forward primers for TCR Vbeta segments and 13 reverse primers for TCR Jbeta segments. The CDR3 region of rearranged TCR beta genes was amplified from genomic DNA by a multiplex PCR assay. The Illumina HiSeq System was used to sequence the amplified TCR beta libraries as 87-base-pair reads. In the paper's pipeline: In a later analysis, roughly 80 million unique TCR beta chains were counted across the roughly 670 repertoires, and around 10 million of these chains were shared by at least two donors. Raw reads were error-corrected and collapsed into unique sequences with a nearest-neighbor algorithm that merged closely related sequences to remove PCR and sequencing errors. Alignment of CDR3 sequences to IMGT reference sequences was used to assign V, D and J gene segments. For a sequence to be retained, a match of at least six nucleotides was required to both a V gene segment and a J gene segment. Rearrangements were called productive when the CDR3 lacked stop codons and stayed in frame with V and J; all others were non-productive. CDR3 was defined by IMGT convention, running from the second conserved V-encoded cysteine to the conserved J-encoded phenylalanine. In an earlier analysis of some 550 of the donors, sequences lacking an unambiguous match to a single V gene segment were excluded. An earlier analysis of fewer than 650 of the donors classified V segments as functional when productive rearrangements were above 56.7% and as segregating when the standard deviation between donors was above 5%. A statistical classification framework was built for diagnosing cytomegalovirus status from the catalog of TCR beta chain sequences. V and J gene assignment, in a later analysis, came from comparing TCR nucleotide sequences with IMGT/GENE-DB human TR gene sequences. A later analysis assigned CDR3 sequences and most-parsimonious VDJ recombination scenarios with the TCRdist pipeline. In a later analysis, each TCR beta chain was defined by its CDR3 amino acid sequence together with its V-gene family, and reads lacking a unique V-gene family were excluded. To address suspected cross-contamination and a sequencing artifact, a later analysis removed several hundred highly shared, low-generation-probability nucleotide sequences. For each public chain, a later analysis derived a clonal expansion index from normalized ranks of inferred template counts within each repertoire. A later analysis computed generation probabilities with a VDJ recombination model fitted to out-of-frame rearrangements, and checked the results against IGoR. A later analysis scored TCR-TCR, TCR-HLA and TCR-CMV co-occurrence with hypergeometric tests, applying a repertoire-size bias correction to TCR pairs. To estimate false discovery rates, a later analysis permuted the HLA or CMV assignments 20 times. In a later analysis, co-occurring TCRs were grouped using DBSCAN, and TCRdist sequence similarity was added for clustering within HLA-allele-positive subsets. For co-occurrence clustering, repertoires with fewer than 30,000 or more than 120,000 public chains were excluded, along with five or six repertoires with anomalous nucleotide sharing. TCRdb retrieved this table from immuneACCESS and kept in-frame rearrangements only. Not all clones are present; in checked studies, unresolved V genes account for under half, and no reason is known for the remainder. The V and J calls and the clone size are those of that table, but D and trimming were determined from the DNA. This sample has 200,000 or so clones in its table, and just under 80% of those were observed once. Jointly, the top ten make up roughly 6% of the sample.

The cohort comprised fewer than 750 healthy bone marrow donors. Cohort members were all nominally healthy when sampled, although unrecorded immune exposures were likely present. The donor was CMV seropositive and belonged to the group of about 290 seropositive cohort members. Each donor provided a peripheral blood sample, and peripheral blood mononuclear cells were used for TCR beta sequencing. Genomic DNA was extracted from the blood cell samples with the Qiagen DNeasy Blood Extraction Kit. This sequence uses TRBV5-5 and TRBJ2-7; 9 bases in between match TRBD1. This receptor was obtained from a young woman in good health and CMV-seropositive. Sequenced: PBMCs. The CDR3 region reads CASSSGTGFEQYF. Here is the DNA: TGTGCCAGCAGCTCCGGGACAGGGTTCGAGCAGTACTTC.